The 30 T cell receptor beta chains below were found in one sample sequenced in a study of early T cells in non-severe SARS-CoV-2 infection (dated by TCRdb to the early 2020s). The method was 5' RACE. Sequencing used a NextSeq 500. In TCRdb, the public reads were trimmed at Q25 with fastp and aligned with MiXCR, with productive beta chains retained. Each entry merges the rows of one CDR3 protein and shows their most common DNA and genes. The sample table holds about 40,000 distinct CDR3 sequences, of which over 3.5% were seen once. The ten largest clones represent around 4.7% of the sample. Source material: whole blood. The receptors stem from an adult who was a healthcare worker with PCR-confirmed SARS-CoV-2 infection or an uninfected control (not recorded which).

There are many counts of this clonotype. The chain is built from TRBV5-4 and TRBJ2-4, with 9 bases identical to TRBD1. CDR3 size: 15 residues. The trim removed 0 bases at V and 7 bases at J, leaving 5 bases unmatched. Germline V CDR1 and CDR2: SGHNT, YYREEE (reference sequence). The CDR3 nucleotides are TGTGCCAGCAGCTTGGCCGGGACAGGGATGAACATTCAGTACTTC. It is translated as CASSLAGTGMNIQYF.

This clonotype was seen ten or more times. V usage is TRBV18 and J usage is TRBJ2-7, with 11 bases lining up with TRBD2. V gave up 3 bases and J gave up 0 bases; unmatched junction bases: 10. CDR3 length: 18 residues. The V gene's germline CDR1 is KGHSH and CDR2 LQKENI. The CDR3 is CASSPRLAGGGSSYEQYF. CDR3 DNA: TGTGCCAGCTCACCCCGGCTAGCGGGGGGCGGGAGCTCCTACGAGCAGTACTTC.

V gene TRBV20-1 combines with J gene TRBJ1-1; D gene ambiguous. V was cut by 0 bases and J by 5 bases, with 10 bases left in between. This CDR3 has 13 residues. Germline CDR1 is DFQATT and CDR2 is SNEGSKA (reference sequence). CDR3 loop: CSARDLSGTEAFF. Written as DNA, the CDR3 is TGCAGTGCTAGAGACCTTTCGGGGACTGAAGCTTTCTTT.

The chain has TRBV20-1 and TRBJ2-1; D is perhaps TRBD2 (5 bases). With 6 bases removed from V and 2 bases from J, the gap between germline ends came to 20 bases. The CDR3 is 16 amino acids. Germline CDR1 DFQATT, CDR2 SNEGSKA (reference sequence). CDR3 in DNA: TGCAGTGCATCCCCTACTAGACTTGGGCCCTACAATGAGCAGTTCTTC. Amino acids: CSASPTRLGPYNEQFF.

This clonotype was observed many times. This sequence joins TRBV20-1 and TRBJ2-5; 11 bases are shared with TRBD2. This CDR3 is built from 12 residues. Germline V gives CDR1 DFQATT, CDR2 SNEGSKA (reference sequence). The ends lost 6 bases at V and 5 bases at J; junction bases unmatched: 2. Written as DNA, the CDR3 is TGCAGTGCGAGGACTAGCGGGGAGACCCAGTACTTC. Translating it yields CSARTSGETQYF.

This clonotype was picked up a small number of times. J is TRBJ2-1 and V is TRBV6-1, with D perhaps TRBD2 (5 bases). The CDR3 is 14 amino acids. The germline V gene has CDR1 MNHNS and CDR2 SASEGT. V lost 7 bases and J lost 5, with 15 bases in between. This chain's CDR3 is CASNGGYRDNEQFF. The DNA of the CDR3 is TGTGCCAGCAACGGCGGGTACCGGGACAATGAGCAGTTCTTC.

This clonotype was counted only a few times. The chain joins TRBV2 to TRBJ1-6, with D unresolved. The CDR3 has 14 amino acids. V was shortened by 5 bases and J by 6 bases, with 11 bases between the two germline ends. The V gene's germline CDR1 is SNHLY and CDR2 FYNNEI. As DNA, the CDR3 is TGTGCCAGCAGTTCTTCAAGGAGTAATTCACCCCTCCACTTT. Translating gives CASSSSRSNSPLHF.

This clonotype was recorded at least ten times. This CDR3 reads CASSLSGANEQYF. In DNA, the CDR3 is TGTGCCAGCAGCCTTTCAGGGGCCAACGAGCAGTACTTC. V usage is TRBV11-2 and J usage is TRBJ2-7; tentative D call: TRBD1 (6 bases). Germline CDR1 SGHAT, CDR2 FQNNGV. The length of the CDR3 is 13 residues. V dropped 5 bases and J dropped 5 bases, with 13 bases sitting between them.

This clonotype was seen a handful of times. The CDR3 sequence is CASRLGGGNEQFF. The CDR3 DNA sequence: TGCGCCAGCAGATTGGGGGGGGGTAATGAGCAGTTCTTC. The rearrangement joins TRBV10-2 to TRBJ2-1; 7 bases are shared with TRBD2. CDR1 and CDR2 (germline): WSHSY, SAAADI. The CDR3 spans 13 residues. The J segment lost 7 bases and the V segment lost 6 bases, leaving 6 bases of the junction unmatched.

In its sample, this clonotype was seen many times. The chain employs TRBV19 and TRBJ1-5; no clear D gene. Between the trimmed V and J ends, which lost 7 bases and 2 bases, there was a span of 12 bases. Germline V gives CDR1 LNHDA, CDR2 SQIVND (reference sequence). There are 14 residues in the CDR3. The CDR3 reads CASTGSDGNQPQHF. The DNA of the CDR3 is TGTGCCAGTACGGGCAGTGATGGCAATCAGCCCCAGCATTTT.

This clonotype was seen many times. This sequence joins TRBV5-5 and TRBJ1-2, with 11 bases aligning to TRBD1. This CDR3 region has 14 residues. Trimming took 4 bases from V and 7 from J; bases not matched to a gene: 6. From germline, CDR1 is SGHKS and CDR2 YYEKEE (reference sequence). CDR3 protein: CASSPGTGGPGYTF. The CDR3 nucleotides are TGTGCCAGCAGCCCCGGGACAGGGGGTCCTGGCTACACCTTC. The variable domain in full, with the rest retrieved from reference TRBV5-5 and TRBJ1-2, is DAGVTQSPTHLIKTRGQQVTLRCSPISGHKSVSWYQQVLGQGPQFIFQYYEKEERGRGNFPDRFSARQFPNYSSELNVNALLLGDSALYLCASSPGTGGPGYTFGSGTRLTVV.

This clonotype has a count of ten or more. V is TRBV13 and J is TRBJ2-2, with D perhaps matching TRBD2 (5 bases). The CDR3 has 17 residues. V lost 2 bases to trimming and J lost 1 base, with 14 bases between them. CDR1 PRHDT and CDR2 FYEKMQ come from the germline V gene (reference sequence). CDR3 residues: CASSLYSPGKNTGELFF. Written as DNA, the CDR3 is TGTGCCAGCAGCTTATACTCCCCGGGGAAGAACACCGGGGAGCTGTTTTTT.

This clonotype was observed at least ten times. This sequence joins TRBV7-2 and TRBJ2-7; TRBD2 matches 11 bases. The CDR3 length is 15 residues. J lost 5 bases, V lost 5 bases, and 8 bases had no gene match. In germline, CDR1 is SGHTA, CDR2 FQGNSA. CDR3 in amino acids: CASSRSGGAINEQYF. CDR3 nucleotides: TGTGCCAGCAGCCGTAGCGGGGGGGCTATCAACGAGCAGTACTTC. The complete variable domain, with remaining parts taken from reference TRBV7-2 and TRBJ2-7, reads GAGVSQSPSNKVTEKGKDVELRCDPISGHTALYWYRQSLGQGLEFLIYFQGNSAPDKSGLPSDRFSAERTGGSVSTLTIQRTQQEDSAVYLCASSRSGGAINEQYFGPGTRLTVT.

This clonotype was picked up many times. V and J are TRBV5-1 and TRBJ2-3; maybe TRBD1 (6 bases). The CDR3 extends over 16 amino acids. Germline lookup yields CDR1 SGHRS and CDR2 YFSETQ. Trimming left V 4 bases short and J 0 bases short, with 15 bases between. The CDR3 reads CASSPGTMDSTDTQYF. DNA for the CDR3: TGCGCCAGCAGCCCCGGGACAATGGATAGCACAGATACGCAGTATTTT.

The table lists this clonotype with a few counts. The CDR3 sequence: CASSPPTNEKLFF. In DNA form, the CDR3 reads TGTGCCAGCAGTCCCCCGACTAATGAAAAACTGTTTTTT. This sequence joins TRBV28 and TRBJ1-4; D gene ambiguous. The germline V gene encodes CDR1 MDHEN and CDR2 SYDVKM. Deletions cut 5 bases from V and 2 bases from J, with 6 bases between. The CDR3 sequence is 13 residues long. The full variable domain, completed using reference TRBV28 and TRBJ1-4, is DVKVTQSSRYLVKRTGEKVFLECVQDMDHENMFWYRQDPGLGLRLIYFSYDVKMKEKGDIPEGYSVSREKKERFSLILESASTNQTSMYLCASSPPTNEKLFFGSGTQLSVL.

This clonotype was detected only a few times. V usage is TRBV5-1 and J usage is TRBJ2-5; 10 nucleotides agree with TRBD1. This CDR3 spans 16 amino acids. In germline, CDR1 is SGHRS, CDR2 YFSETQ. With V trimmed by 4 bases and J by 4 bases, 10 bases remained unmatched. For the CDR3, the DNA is TGCGCCAGCAGCCCAGCGAACCGGGACAGGGGAGAGACCCAGTACTTC. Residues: CASSPANRDRGETQYF.

CDR3 sequence: CASTAVEGQGVYEQFF. The CDR3, as DNA: TGTGCCAGTACCGCTGTCGAAGGACAGGGGGTCTATGAGCAGTTCTTC. The chain joins TRBV19 to TRBJ2-1, with 10 bases lining up with TRBD1. The CDR3 has 16 residues. V trimming: 7 bases; J trimming: 8 bases; junction bases outside the gene matches: 14. Germline V gene data show CDR1 as LNHDA and CDR2 as SQIVND (reference sequence).

Written as DNA, the CDR3 is TGTGCCAGCAGCTTAGACACTAGCGGGAACCGTCTTGACGTC. This encodes CASSLDTSGNRLDV. The chain joins TRBV7-9 to TRBJ2-7, with 10 nucleotides matching TRBD2. In germline, CDR1 is SEHNR, CDR2 FQNEAQ (reference sequence). CDR3 length: 14 residues.

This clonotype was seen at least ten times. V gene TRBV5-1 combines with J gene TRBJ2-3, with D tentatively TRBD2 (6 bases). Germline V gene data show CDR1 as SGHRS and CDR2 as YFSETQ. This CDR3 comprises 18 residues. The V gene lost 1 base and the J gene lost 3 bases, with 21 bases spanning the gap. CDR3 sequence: CASSLLPRGAGRTDTQYF. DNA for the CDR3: TGCGCCAGCAGCTTGCTTCCGCGAGGCGCGGGACGGACAGATACGCAGTATTTT.

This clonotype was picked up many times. DNA for the CDR3: TGTGCCAGCAGCGTAGGGGCAGGGGGTCACTACGAGCAGTACTTC. Amino acids: CASSVGAGGHYEQYF. The V call is TRBV9, the J call TRBJ2-7; the match to TRBD1 covers 7 bases. The CDR3 contains 15 residues. Germline V gene lookup returns CDR1 SGDLS and CDR2 YYNGEE. V lost 0 bases, J lost 3 bases, and 6 bases stayed unmatched. Full variable domain (missing parts from reference TRBV9 and TRBJ2-7): DSGVTQTPKHLITATGQRVTLRCSPRSGDLSVYWYQQSLDQGLQFLIQYYNGEERAKGNILERFSAQQFPDLHSELNLSSLELGDSALYFCASSVGAGGHYEQYFGPGTRLTVT.

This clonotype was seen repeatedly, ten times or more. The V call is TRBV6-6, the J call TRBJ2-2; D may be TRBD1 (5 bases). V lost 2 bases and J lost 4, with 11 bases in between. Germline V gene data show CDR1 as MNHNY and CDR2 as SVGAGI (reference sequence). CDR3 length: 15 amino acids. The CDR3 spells CASSYGQGLTGELFF. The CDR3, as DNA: TGTGCCAGCAGTTACGGGCAGGGCCTCACCGGGGAGCTGTTTTTT.

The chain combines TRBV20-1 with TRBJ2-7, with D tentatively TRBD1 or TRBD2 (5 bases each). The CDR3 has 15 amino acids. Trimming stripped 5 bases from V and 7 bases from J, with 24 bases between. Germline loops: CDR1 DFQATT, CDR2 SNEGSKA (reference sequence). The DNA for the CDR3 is TGCAGTGCTTTACGACCCGGGACCGCCCCTGGGGAGCAGTACTTC. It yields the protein CSALRPGTAPGEQYF.

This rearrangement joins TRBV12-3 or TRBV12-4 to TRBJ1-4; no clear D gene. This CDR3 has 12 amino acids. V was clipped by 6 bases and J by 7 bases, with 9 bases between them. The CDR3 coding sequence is TGTGCCAGCAGCCAAAGGGCTGAAAAACTGTTTTTT. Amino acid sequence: CASSQRAEKLFF.

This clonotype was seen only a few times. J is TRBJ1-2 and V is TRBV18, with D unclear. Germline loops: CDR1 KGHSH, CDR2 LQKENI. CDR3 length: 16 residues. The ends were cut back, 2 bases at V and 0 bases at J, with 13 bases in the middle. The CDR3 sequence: CASSPGPRQANYGYTF. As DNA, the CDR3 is TGTGCCAGCTCACCAGGACCCCGCCAGGCTAACTATGGCTACACCTTC.

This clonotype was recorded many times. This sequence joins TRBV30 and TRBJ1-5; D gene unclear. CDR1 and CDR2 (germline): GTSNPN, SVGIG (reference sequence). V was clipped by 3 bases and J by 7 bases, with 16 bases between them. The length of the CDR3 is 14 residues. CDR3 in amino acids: CAWSAGSWLQPQHF. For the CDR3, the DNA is TGTGCCTGGAGCGCTGGGAGTTGGCTCCAGCCCCAGCATTTT.

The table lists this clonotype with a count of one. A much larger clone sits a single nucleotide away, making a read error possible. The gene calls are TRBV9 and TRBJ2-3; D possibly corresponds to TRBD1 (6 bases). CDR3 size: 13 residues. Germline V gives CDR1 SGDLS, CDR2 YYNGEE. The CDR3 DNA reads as TGTGACAGCAGCGTAGCCCGACAGGAAACGCAGTATTTT. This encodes CDSSVARQETQYF.

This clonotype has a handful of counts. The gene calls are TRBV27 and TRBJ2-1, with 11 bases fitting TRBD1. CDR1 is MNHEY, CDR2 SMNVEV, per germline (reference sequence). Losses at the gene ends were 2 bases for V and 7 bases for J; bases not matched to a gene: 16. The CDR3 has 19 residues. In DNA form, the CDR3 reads TGTGCCAGCAGTTTACTTGGGACAGGGGGAAGGGGATTTGGGAATGAGCAGTTCTTC. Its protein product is CASSLLGTGGRGFGNEQFF.

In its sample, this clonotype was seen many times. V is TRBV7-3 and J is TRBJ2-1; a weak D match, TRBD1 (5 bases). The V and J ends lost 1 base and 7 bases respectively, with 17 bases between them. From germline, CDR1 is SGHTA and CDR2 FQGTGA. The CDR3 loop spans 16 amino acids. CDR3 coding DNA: TGTGCCAGCAGCTTAATAGGTTCGGCTAGGGGTAATGAGCAGTTCTTC. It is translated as CASSLIGSARGNEQFF.

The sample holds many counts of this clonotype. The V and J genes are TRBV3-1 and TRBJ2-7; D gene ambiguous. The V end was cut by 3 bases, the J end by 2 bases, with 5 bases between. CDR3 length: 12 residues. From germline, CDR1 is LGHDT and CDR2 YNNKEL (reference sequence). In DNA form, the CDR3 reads TGTGCCAGCAGCCAGCCACCCTACGAGCAGTACTTC. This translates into CASSQPPYEQYF.

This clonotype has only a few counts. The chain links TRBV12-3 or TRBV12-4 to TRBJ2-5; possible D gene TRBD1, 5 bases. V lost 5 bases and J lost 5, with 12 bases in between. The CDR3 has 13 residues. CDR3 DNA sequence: TGTGCCAGCAGTCCTAGGGGTCCGGAGACCCAGTACTTC. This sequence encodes CASSPRGPETQYF.